The 15 T cell receptor beta chains reported below all come from one sample, sequenced in a study of T cell responses to AZD1222 COVID-19 vaccine. Assay: immunoSEQ multiplex PCR; the TCRdb copy retains only in-frame clones and omits some. The sample consists of approximately 100,000 clones, around 91% of them appearing once. The material was peripheral blood, obtained 28 days after the second AZD1222 dose. The receptors come from an adult who received the AZD1222 COVID-19 vaccine.

V and J are TRBV7-8 and TRBJ2-1; 11 bases map to TRBD1. The V gene end was trimmed by 5 bases and the J gene end by 7 bases; junction bases not matched to a gene: 4. CDR3 length equals 14 residues. The germline V gene encodes CDR1 SGHVS and CDR2 FQNEAQ. This CDR3 reads CASSRGQGENEQFF. CDR3 coding DNA: TGTGCCAGCAGCCGGGGACAGGGGGAAAATGAGCAGTTCTTC.

The V call is TRBV5-6, the J call TRBJ2-7; TRBD1 matches at 10 bases. Germline V gene data show CDR1 as SGHDT and CDR2 as YYEEEE. The V segment lost 4 bases and the J segment 4 bases; nucleotides outside the gene matches: 8. This CDR3 region has 15 residues. For the CDR3, the DNA is TGTGCCAGCAGCAAGACAGGGGGCGTGTATTACGAGCAGTACTTC. Encoded protein: CASSKTGGVYYEQYF.

The chain has TRBV2 and TRBJ1-2; D is unresolved. CDR1 is SNHLY and CDR2 is FYNNEI in the germline V gene. This CDR3 comprises 14 residues. The ends were cut back, 4 bases at V and 7 bases at J, with 16 bases in the middle. CDR3 DNA: TGTGCCAGCAGTGCTTCCGAGGGAGACCCTGGCTACACCTTC. Translation gives CASSASEGDPGYTF.

The genes are TRBV15 and TRBJ1-2, with D perhaps matching TRBD1 (5 bases). This CDR3 contains 14 residues. Germline assignment: CDR1 LNHNV and CDR2 YYDKDF (reference sequence). The V end was cut by 0 bases, the J end by 7 bases, with 12 bases between. DNA for the CDR3: TGTGCCACCAGCAGAGATACAGGACCCGTTGGCTACACCTTC. Amino acids: CATSRDTGPVGYTF.

This chain joins TRBV9 and TRBJ1-2; TRBD1 agrees at 9 bases. Germline values: CDR1 SGDLS, CDR2 YYNGEE. The ends lost 3 bases at V and 5 bases at J; junction bases unmatched: 11. This CDR3 has 16 amino acids. The CDR3 DNA reads TGTGCCAGCAGCGCCACAGGGGGCGTTATAGGTTATGGCTACACCTTC. Protein sequence: CASSATGGVIGYGYTF.

V and J are TRBV9 and TRBJ1-6; D unclear. The CDR3 consists of 12 residues. Germline V gene lookup returns CDR1 SGDLS and CDR2 YYNGEE. Trimming left V 1 base short and J 4 bases short, with 0 bases between. The CDR3 bases are TGTGCCAGCAGCGTATATAATTCACCCCTCCACTTT. Amino acid sequence: CASSVYNSPLHF.

Here the CDR3 DNA reads TGTGCCAGCAGTTACCTTGGGGGTAACACTGAAGCTTTCTTT. Translating it yields CASSYLGGNTEAFF. The gene calls are TRBV6-5 and TRBJ1-1; D is possibly TRBD1 (5 bases). The CDR3 runs 14 residues. V was clipped by 2 bases and J by 2 bases, with 9 bases between them. The germline CDR1 and CDR2 sequences are MNHEY and SVGAGI.

The rearrangement links TRBV29-1 to TRBJ2-7; 10 positions agree with TRBD1. The CDR3 is made up of 13 amino acids. CDR1 and CDR2 (germline): SQVTM, ANQGSEA. Losses at the gene ends were 4 bases for V and 3 bases for J; bases not matched to a gene: 3. The CDR3: CSVAGQGSYEQYF. The CDR3 DNA sequence: TGCAGCGTTGCGGGACAGGGGAGCTACGAGCAGTACTTC.

The gene calls are TRBV6-4 and TRBJ2-1, with 9 positions matching TRBD2. CDR3 length: 15 residues. Germline CDR1 reads MRHNA; CDR2 reads SNTAGT. Trimming at V came to 0 bases and at J to 9 bases, leaving 6 bases not matched to a gene. CDR3 coding DNA: TGTGCCAGCAGTGACTCAACGCGGGGGGGCCGTGAGCAGTTCTTC. Its translation is CASSDSTRGGREQFF.

The chain has TRBV15 and TRBJ2-2, with 8 bases aligning to TRBD1. This CDR3 has 16 amino acids. Per the germline V gene, CDR1 is LNHNV and CDR2 is YYDKDF (reference sequence). V lost 4 bases to trimming and J lost 8 bases; unmatched junction nucleotides: 12. DNA of the CDR3: TGTGCCACCAGCACCCCCCAGACAGGGGCTCGTGGGGAGCTGTTTTTT. This translates into CATSTPQTGARGELFF. The full variable domain, in which reference TRBV15 and TRBJ2-2 provide the parts outside the CDR3, is DAMVIQNPRYQVTQFGKPVTLSCSQTLNHNVMYWYQQKSSQAPKLLFHYYDKDFNNEADTPDNFQSRRPNTSFCFLDIRSPGLGDTAMYLCATSTPQTGARGELFFGEGSRLTVL.

The rearrangement links TRBV4-3 to TRBJ2-1; maybe TRBD1 (6 bases). Germline V gene lookup returns CDR1 LGHNA and CDR2 YSLEER. This CDR3 spans 19 amino acids. V gave up 2 bases and J gave up 8 bases, with 28 bases separating them. CDR3 sequence (DNA): TGCGCCAGCAGCCAACGCTTCGGCAGGGGATCTACAGGTGATGATGAGCAGTTCTTC. Its translation is CASSQRFGRGSTGDDEQFF.

The rearrangement uses TRBV6-5 and TRBJ2-5, with 8 bases identical to TRBD2. V shed 2 bases and J 4 bases; nucleotides not matched to a gene: 9. This CDR3 has 16 residues. Germline CDR1 reads MNHEY; CDR2 reads SVGAGI. As DNA, the CDR3 is TGTGCCAGCAGTTACAGAGGCGGGGGGTTAGGAGAGACCCAGTACTTC. Amino acids: CASSYRGGGLGETQYF.

The chain carries TRBV25-1 and TRBJ2-7; D possibly corresponds to TRBD2 (5 bases). Germline CDR1 and CDR2: MGHDK and SYGVNS. This CDR3 contains 12 residues. V lost 3 bases and J lost 4, with 7 bases in between. This CDR3 reads CASSDGIYEQYF. The CDR3 DNA follows: TGTGCCAGCAGTGACGGGATTTACGAGCAGTACTTC.

This clone was detected only a few times. The chain is built from TRBV6-5 and TRBJ2-1, with 7 bases that match TRBD1. The CDR3 spans 15 residues. Per the germline V gene, CDR1 is MNHEY and CDR2 is SVGAGI. The V and J ends lost 6 bases and 4 bases, in that order; junction bases with no gene match: 9. CDR3 sequence: CASRRGTAIYNEQFF. CDR3 DNA sequence: TGTGCCAGCAGGAGAGGGACAGCAATTTACAATGAGCAGTTCTTC.

The V call is TRBV27, the J call TRBJ2-7; D ambiguous. V dropped 2 bases and J dropped 3 bases, with 14 bases sitting between them. The CDR3 covers 15 residues. Germline V gene sequence: CDR1 MNHEY, CDR2 SMNVEV (reference sequence). In DNA form, the CDR3 reads TGTGCCAGCAGTTTACGTTGGCAAGAAATCTACGAGCAGTACTTC. This gives the protein CASSLRWQEIYEQYF.